One and the same sample provided the 15 T cell receptor beta chains below, sequenced in a study of spatial heterogeneity in lung cancer. A single record per CDR3 protein comes from TCRdb applying MiXCR to the 5' RACE reads. The table records around 110,000 distinct CDR3 sequences, more than 9% of them present only once. Time point specified: blood at routine non-recurrence follow-up after resection. Unsorted whole RNA from tumor, nontumor lung or frozen PBMC underwent sequencing. Sequences were derived from PBMCs, sampled at follow-up. The receptors were sampled from a male donor with early-stage non-small cell lung cancer.

This sequence joins TRBV12-3 or TRBV12-4 and TRBJ2-7; 7 bases fit TRBD2. V trimming: 1 base; J trimming: 0 bases; junction bases outside the gene matches: 15. The CDR3 extends over 19 amino acids. The CDR3, as DNA: TGTGCCAGCAGTTTAGGCCCCGGGGCCAGCGGGGCCCTCTCCTACGAGCAGTACTTC. This translates into CASSLGPGASGALSYEQYF.

This clonotype was seen only a few times. The gene calls are TRBV5-1 and TRBJ2-3; D unclear. The CDR3 covers 11 residues. CDR1 and CDR2 (germline): SGHRS, YFSETQ. V was shortened by 7 bases and J by 6 bases, with 9 bases between the two germline ends. The CDR3 is CASGREDTQYF. CDR3 DNA: TGCGCCAGCGGTCGTGAGGATACGCAGTATTTT.

This clonotype was seen many times. The CDR3 DNA reads TGCAGTGCCCCAAGACAGGGGATCAATCAGCCCCAGCATTTT. Amino acid sequence: CSAPRQGINQPQHF. This chain joins TRBV20-1 and TRBJ1-5; 8 positions agree with TRBD1. The CDR3 is 14 amino acids. V trimming: 6 bases; J trimming: 3 bases; junction bases outside the gene matches: 7. The V gene's germline CDR1 is DFQATT and CDR2 SNEGSKA (reference sequence).

This clonotype was observed many times. The chain carries TRBV20-1 and TRBJ1-5, with a possible D match to TRBD1 (6 bases). From germline, CDR1 is DFQATT and CDR2 SNEGSKA (reference sequence). V was pared by 0 bases and J by 4 bases, with 13 bases between. The CDR3 runs 15 residues. The DNA of the CDR3 is TGCAGTGCTAGAGAGGGGGCCCGGGGAAATCAGCCCCAGCATTTT. Translation: CSAREGARGNQPQHF.

This clonotype has a count of ten or more. The chain couples TRBV20-1 to TRBJ2-3; 13 bases agree with TRBD2. Per germline, CDR1 DFQATT and CDR2 SNEGSKA (reference sequence). CDR3 size: 17 residues. J was trimmed by 0 bases and V by 4 bases; bases with no gene match: 7. The CDR3 DNA reads as TGCAGTGCTATGGGACTAGCGGGGACGACTAGCACAGATACGCAGTATTTT. It translates to CSAMGLAGTTSTDTQYF.

This clonotype was observed at least ten times. The chain is built from TRBV7-9 and TRBJ2-7; D not resolved. Trimming left V 4 bases short and J 2 bases short, with 15 bases between. CDR1 is SEHNR, CDR2 FQNEAQ, per germline (reference sequence). The length of the CDR3 is 15 residues. CDR3 sequence reads: CASSSYVDGAYEQYF. The CDR3, as DNA: TGTGCCAGCAGCTCCTACGTCGACGGAGCCTACGAGCAGTACTTC.

This clonotype was seen repeatedly, ten times or more. V gene TRBV24-1 combines with J gene TRBJ1-1; D unclear. Germline V gives CDR1 KGHDR, CDR2 SFDVKD. The CDR3 has 14 amino acids. The V end lost 0 bases, the J end lost 4 bases, and 8 bases lay between the germline ends. CDR3 residues: CATSDLQVGTEAFF. DNA of the CDR3: TGTGCCACCAGTGATTTGCAGGTTGGCACTGAAGCTTTCTTT.

This clonotype was detected ten times or more. V usage is TRBV9 and J usage is TRBJ2-2; the D is unclear. Germline V gene sequence: CDR1 SGDLS, CDR2 YYNGEE. V was cut by 4 bases and J by 0 bases, with 10 bases left in between. The CDR3 spans 15 residues. CDR3 sequence: CASSPRTPNTGELFF. For the CDR3, the DNA is TGTGCCAGCAGCCCTCGTACCCCGAACACCGGGGAGCTGTTTTTT.

The sample holds many counts of this clonotype. The chain uses TRBV12-3 or TRBV12-4 and TRBJ1-1; TRBD1 matches 9 bases. This CDR3 has 14 residues. Losses at the gene ends were 5 bases for V and 5 bases for J; bases not matched to a gene: 6. In DNA, the CDR3 is TGTGCCAGCAGTAGGACAGGGGTCACTACTGAAGCTTTCTTT. This translates into CASSRTGVTTEAFF.

This clonotype came up a few times. The chain links TRBV6-5 to TRBJ2-7; D is unclear. CDR1 is MNHEY and CDR2 is SVGAGI in the germline V gene. The CDR3 has 12 amino acids. V lost 0 bases to trimming and J lost 7 bases, with 7 bases between them. The CDR3 loop is CASSYSIGEQYF. CDR3 in DNA: TGTGCCAGCAGTTACTCAATCGGGGAGCAGTACTTC.

A few counts support this clonotype. The chain links TRBV6-5 to TRBJ2-5; 7 bases fit TRBD1. Germline CDR1 MNHEY, CDR2 SVGAGI. V dropped 4 bases and J dropped 3; count of bases not matched to a gene: 2. The CDR3 contains 13 residues. The CDR3 reads CASSWTGKETQYF. CDR3 nucleotide sequence: TGTGCCAGCAGTTGGACAGGAAAAGAGACCCAGTACTTC.

This clonotype has at least ten counts. The chain joins TRBV28 to TRBJ1-6; D is undetermined. The CDR3 is 14 residues long. V lost 1 base, J lost 5 bases, and 6 bases lay in between. From germline, CDR1 is MDHEN and CDR2 SYDVKM. CDR3 in amino acids: CASSLSLDNSPLHF. CDR3 DNA sequence: TGTGCCAGCAGTTTATCGTTAGATAATTCACCCCTCCACTTT.

This clonotype was seen a few times. The V gene is TRBV12-5, the J gene TRBJ2-7; 10 bases agree with TRBD1. The germline CDR1 and CDR2 sequences are LGHNT and FRNRAP. V lost 3 bases and J lost 6; bases outside the gene matches: 8. CDR3 length: 15 residues. The CDR3 region has the DNA TGTGCTAGTGGTTTTGGGGACAGGGGATTCGGCGAGCAGTACTTC. Its protein product is CASGFGDRGFGEQYF. Looking up the rest from reference TRBV12-5 and TRBJ2-7 gives the full variable domain: DARVTQTPRHKVTEMGQEVTMRCQPILGHNTVFWYRQTMMQGLELLAYFRNRAPLDDSGMPKDRFSAEMPDATLATLKIQPSEPRDSAVYFCASGFGDRGFGEQYFGPGTRLTVT.

The chain combines TRBV4-2 with TRBJ2-1, with 11 bases lining up with TRBD1. Unmatched junction bases numbered 8, after V lost 3 bases and J lost 7 bases. The CDR3 runs to 16 residues. Germline lookup yields CDR1 LGHNA and CDR2 YNFKEQ. The CDR3 bases are TGTGCCAGCAGCCAGACGGGGACAGGGGGTTGGAATGAGCAGTTCTTC. It is translated as CASSQTGTGGWNEQFF.

This clonotype occurred many times. V is TRBV12-3 or TRBV12-4 and J is TRBJ2-2; no clear D gene. This CDR3 contains 13 residues. The germline V and J ends were trimmed by 3 bases and 4 bases, with 6 bases remaining between them. CDR3 protein: CASSFKSTGELFF. CDR3 in DNA: TGTGCCAGCAGTTTTAAGTCCACCGGGGAGCTGTTTTTT.